The clone carrying this T cell receptor beta chain was counted many times. Its antigen is not known. This sample is drawn from a study of molecular identifiers for immune sequencing clone quantification. Looked up from germline, CDR1 is MNHEY and CDR2 is SMNVEV (reference sequence). This CDR3 has 15 residues. V dropped 4 bases and J dropped 4 bases, with 17 bases sitting between them. General study points: It was shown that clones above 20 RNA copies held over 98% of effector molecules, but under 1% in naive cells.

With listed TCR primers and previously described methods, bulk TCR libraries were prepared. TCRdb recomputed calls from the PCR reads with MiXCR, one row per CDR3 protein. The sample lists approximately 590,000 distinct CDR3 sequences, 25% seen once, with 0.75% to 0.8% in the top ten. The rearrangement uses TRBV27 and TRBJ2-7; weak D call: TRBD2 (5 bases). The source of this sequence is a human donor in good health. Some libraries in this study had Jurkat cell RNA spiked in. What was sequenced was naive CD8+ T cells from blood, with Jurkat cell RNA spiked in. Subset given: FACS-sorted CD8+CD4-CCR7+CD45RA+ naive T cells. The CDR3 loop is CASSSLLVSKYEQYF. For the CDR3, the DNA is TGTGCCAGCAGTTCCTTACTAGTGTCTAAGTACGAGCAGTACTTC.